This T cell receptor beta chain was recovered during a study of control samples from healthy donors and cancer patients (dated by TCRdb to 2018 to 2021). As for this clone: Its recognized antigen is unknown. No base-level quality is on record; no much larger clone is a single base apart.

In the germline V gene, CDR1 corresponds to SGHTA and CDR2 to FQGNSA. Measured from the cysteine to the phenylalanine, the CDR3 is 13 residues long. Just CDR3 DNA is preserved here, 39 bases in frame from base 1. V is pared back by 0 bases and J by 2 bases, with 2 bases lying between the germline termini. Libraries were made using the immunoSEQ multiplex PCR assay. TCRdb limited this immuneACCESS table to in-frame rearrangements with V and J called. A share of clones is missing; checked studies link under half to unresolved V genes, and the rest is unexplained. The sample yields around 75,000 clones; almost 95% were counted once. The ten top clones hold 4.5% to 7.5% of the sample.

Here the chain combines TRBV7-2 and TRBJ1-3; the D gene is unclear. The material sequenced was blood. This TCR came from a woman aged 60-75 years in good health. Here is the DNA: TGTGCCAGCAGCTTAGCGCCTGGAAACACCATATATTTT. Translated, this is CASSLAPGNTIYF.